This T cell receptor (beta chain) was sequenced during a study of blood T cell repertoires in COVID-19. Study information: COVID-19 samples from acute and convalescent phases originated in the United States, Italy and Spain. The analysed material was cDNA or gDNA that came from T cells, B-cell-depleted T cells, or PBMCs.

The authors' processing: Nucleated cell number was recorded as an estimate derived from reference gene primer amplification. Using immunoSEQ multiplex PCR, the repertoire was profiled, and TCRdb retains in-frame clones only, with some absent. The D gene and trimming were derived from the DNA, and the V and J assignments and clone size from that table. The sample holds some 150,000 clones, roughly 82% seen once. Germline V gene data show CDR1 as MNHEY and CDR2 as SMNVEV (reference sequence). J gave up 4 bases and V 6 bases, and 7 bases lay outside the gene matches. CDR3 length: 14 residues. The chain is built from TRBV27 and TRBJ1-2, with 8 bases aligning to TRBD1. The TCR sequence derives from a man between 70 and 80 years old with acute or convalescent COVID-19. The sample comprised peripheral blood. CDR3 coding DNA: TGTGCCAGCAGATCGACAGGGGCCTCCTATGGCTACACCTTC. Protein sequence: CASRSTGASYGYTF.